This T cell receptor beta chain derives from a study of OX40 agonist ivuxolimab in advanced cancers. Turning to the study itself: Patients got intravenous ivuxolimab at 0.01 to 10 mg/kg every 2 weeks.

The CDR3 is 16 amino acids. Trimming removed 2 bases at V and 7 bases at J, with 15 bases between. Germline V gene lookup returns CDR1 MNHEY and CDR2 SVGAGI. Patients were ineligible given autoimmune disease history or systemic immunosuppression. Regarding this clone: What it recognizes is unknown.

Study-level findings and limits: What antigens the expanded peripheral T cells recognized was never established.

The table came from immunoSEQ multiplex PCR; TCRdb's copy has only in-frame clones and leaves some out. Found here are about 70,000 clones, almost 85% of them singletons; the top ten hold 5%. The sample consisted of CD4+ or CD8+ T cells sorted from blood, taken in a trial of the OX40 agonist ivuxolimab. This chain connects TRBV6-5 to TRBJ1-6, with D perhaps TRBD1 (5 bases). This TCR derives from an adult with an advanced solid tumor such as melanoma, head and neck, liver or kidney cancer. The DNA for the CDR3 is TGTGCCAGCAGTTACCCGACCGGGACTCTCAATTCACCCCTCCACTTT. Protein: CASSYPTGTLNSPLHF.